The present T cell receptor (beta chain) was sequenced within a study of T cell responses to AZD1222 COVID-19 vaccine. Study conclusions and caveats: Clonal diversity may have been underestimated, and the donors were mostly white British, with more females than males.

Profiled with immunoSEQ multiplex PCR; TCRdb holds only in-frame clones, not every one. The sample contains 150,000 to 200,000 clones, around 89% of which appear only once. Comment on this clone: Antigen specificity is unknown.

CDR1 and CDR2 from the germline V gene are SGHRS and YFSETQ. Trimming took off 0 bases at V and 1 base at J, with 7 bases between the two ends. The CDR3 has 14 residues. Sequenced material: peripheral blood, taken 28 days after the second dose of the MenACWY control vaccine. The TCR originated in an adult who received the MenACWY meningococcal vaccine as a control. V gene TRBV5-1 combines with J gene TRBJ1-1; D possibly corresponds to TRBD1 (5 bases). CDR3 residues: CASSLAGQNTEAFF. The CDR3, as DNA: TGCGCCAGCAGCTTGGCAGGGCAGAACACTGAAGCTTTCTTT.